What follows are 32 T cell receptor beta chains derived from one specimen sequenced in a study of Ad26.COV2.S vaccination and SARS-CoV-2 variants. Indicated treatment: approximately 18 received Ad26.COV2.S at low or high dose, single or two shots; about 5 received placebo; per-sample allocation not given. Specimen acquisition occurred on day 63 following the initial vaccine or placebo injection. TCRdb keeps only in-frame clones here, not all; method: immunoSEQ multiplex PCR. In the table there are 380,000 or so clones, about 89% of which are singletons. Sequenced material: peripheral blood, taken in a trial of Ad26.COV2.S vaccine versus placebo. The receptors originated from a person between 18 and 65 years old who received the Ad26.COV2.S COVID-19 vaccine or a placebo.

V and J are TRBV6-5 and TRBJ2-2; tentative D call: TRBD1 (6 bases). The germline CDR1 and CDR2 sequences are MNHEY and SVGAGI. V gave up 5 bases and J gave up 4 bases, with 8 bases separating them. There are 13 residues in the CDR3. The CDR3 nucleotides are TGTGCCAGCAGTACAGGGTTCACCGGGGAGCTGTTTTTT. This translates into CASSTGFTGELFF.

The chain is built from TRBV19 and TRBJ2-7; unclear D gene. The CDR3 has 14 residues. Trimming shortened V by 2 bases and J by 1 base, and 9 bases separated the two germline ends. In germline, CDR1 is LNHDA, CDR2 SQIVND (reference sequence). In nucleotides, the CDR3 is TGTGCCAGTAGTATATCGACGGTATCCTACGAGCAGTACTTC. Its translation: CASSISTVSYEQYF.

The chain carries TRBV4-3 and TRBJ1-2; D uncertain. The CDR3 is 15 amino acids. The ends were cut back, 4 bases at V and 5 bases at J, with 17 bases in the middle. The germline V gene has CDR1 LGHNA and CDR2 YSLEER. Here the CDR3 DNA reads TGCGCCAGCAGCCCTTCCCGAGCAGAAAGGTATGGCTACACCTTC. It translates to CASSPSRAERYGYTF.

In its sample, this clone was seen a few times. The chain uses TRBV7-6 and TRBJ2-5; TRBD2 is a possible D gene (6 bases). Trimming cost V 5 bases and J 5 bases, with 12 bases left between them. The CDR3 loop spans 13 amino acids. In germline, CDR1 is SGHVS, CDR2 FNYEAQ. The CDR3 loop reads CASSQTRGETQYF. CDR3 nucleotide sequence: TGTGCCAGCAGCCAGACTAGAGGGGAGACCCAGTACTTC.

The chain has TRBV7-2 and TRBJ2-4; 8 bases are shared with TRBD1. V trimming: 5 bases; J trimming: 0 bases; junction bases outside the gene matches: 12. The CDR3 contains 18 residues. From germline, CDR1 is SGHTA and CDR2 FQGNSA. The CDR3 reads CASSAAQGVNLAKNIQYF. The DNA for the CDR3 is TGTGCCAGCAGCGCTGCACAGGGGGTTAACCTAGCCAAAAACATTCAGTACTTC.

The V and J genes are TRBV5-5 and TRBJ2-1; the match to TRBD2 covers 13 bases. There are 16 residues in the CDR3. Looked up from germline, CDR1 is SGHKS and CDR2 is YYEKEE (reference sequence). J gave up 5 bases and V 5 bases, and 7 bases lay outside the gene matches. This chain's CDR3 is CASRVGLAGSHNEQFF. CDR3 sequence (DNA): TGTGCCAGCAGAGTGGGACTAGCGGGATCTCACAATGAGCAGTTCTTC.

Only a few counts were recorded for this clone. The CDR3 loop is CASSSMGTGVSYNSPLHF. The CDR3, as DNA: TGTGCCAGCAGTTCCATGGGGACAGGAGTCTCCTATAATTCACCCCTCCACTTT. The chain employs TRBV27 and TRBJ1-6; TRBD1 matches at 8 bases. Trimming removed 4 bases from V and 0 bases from J; junction bases left unmatched: 8. Germline V gives CDR1 MNHEY, CDR2 SMNVEV (reference sequence). The CDR3 loop spans 18 amino acids.

The genes are TRBV28 and TRBJ1-1, with 10 bases that match TRBD1. This CDR3 comprises 15 residues. The ends lost 5 bases at V and 4 bases at J; junction bases unmatched: 7. Germline V gives CDR1 MDHEN, CDR2 SYDVKM. The CDR3 loop reads CASSDRGRGGTEAFF. The CDR3 DNA sequence: TGTGCCAGCAGTGACAGGGGGCGGGGAGGCACTGAAGCTTTCTTT.

The chain employs TRBV9 and TRBJ2-1; 10 nucleotides agree with TRBD2. The CDR3 spans 16 residues. V lost 1 base, J lost 0 bases, and 1 base stayed unmatched. The germline V gene encodes CDR1 SGDLS and CDR2 YYNGEE. CDR3 in DNA: TGTGCCAGCAGCGTACCTAGCGGGAGCTCCTACAATGAGCAGTTCTTC. This sequence encodes CASSVPSGSSYNEQFF.

CDR3 DNA sequence: TGTGCCTGGAGAGAGACGGTGAACACTGAAGCTTTCTTT. Amino acids: CAWRETVNTEAFF. The chain carries TRBV30 and TRBJ1-1; no firm D call. The CDR3 is 13 residues long. Germline-derived CDR1 and CDR2 are GTSNPN and SVGIG (reference sequence). The V gene lost 3 bases and the J gene lost 0 bases, with 8 bases spanning the gap. Variable domain in full (rest from reference TRBV30 and TRBJ1-1): SQTIHQWPATLVQPVGSPLSLECTVEGTSNPNLYWYRQAAGRGLQLLFYSVGIGQISSEVPQNLSASRPQDRQFILSSKKLLLSDSGFYLCAWRETVNTEAFFGQGTRLTVV.

This clone was found once. The CDR3 here is CASSRISQLYNEQFF. CDR3 DNA sequence: TGTGCCAGTAGCCGTATTAGCCAACTCTACAATGAGCAGTTCTTC. The chain employs TRBV19 and TRBJ2-1; D is undetermined. The CDR3 has 15 amino acids. V lost 6 bases to trimming and J lost 3 bases, with 15 bases between them. From germline, CDR1 is LNHDA and CDR2 SQIVND (reference sequence).

The genes are TRBV7-2 and TRBJ2-3; 11 nucleotides match TRBD1. Trimming cost V 5 bases and J 6 bases; bases outside gene matches: 4. CDR3 length equals 14 residues. Looked up from germline, CDR1 is SGHTA and CDR2 is FQGNSA. CDR3 nucleotide sequence: TGTGCCAGCAGCCAAGGACAGGGGGCGGATACGCAGTATTTT. It translates to CASSQGQGADTQYF.

The V call is TRBV7-2, the J call TRBJ2-7; 7 positions agree with TRBD2. This CDR3 spans 11 amino acids. The J segment lost 5 bases and the V segment lost 5 bases, leaving 0 bases of the junction unmatched. The germline V gene has CDR1 SGHTA and CDR2 FQGNSA. The CDR3 region is CASSAGDEQYF. DNA for the CDR3: TGTGCCAGCAGCGCGGGGGACGAGCAGTACTTC.

This clone was detected a few times. The chain joins TRBV6-5 to TRBJ2-5; TRBD1 matches at 7 bases. V lost 3 bases, J lost 3 bases, and 4 bases stayed unmatched. The CDR3 extends over 14 amino acids. Germline V CDR1 and CDR2: MNHEY, SVGAGI. The CDR3 region is CASSYSGTEETQYF. The CDR3 region has the DNA TGTGCCAGCAGTTATTCCGGGACAGAAGAGACCCAGTACTTC.

Only a few counts were recorded for this clone. V is TRBV6-5 and J is TRBJ1-6, with TRBD1 identical over 9 bases. With V trimmed by 6 bases and J by 7 bases, 4 bases remained unmatched. Germline CDR1 MNHEY, CDR2 SVGAGI. This CDR3 has 14 residues. The CDR3: CASSRTGENSPLHF. The CDR3 DNA follows: TGTGCCAGCAGCCGGACAGGGGAGAATTCACCCCTCCACTTT.

The chain combines TRBV6-5 with TRBJ1-2; D may be TRBD1 (6 bases). The CDR3 totals 14 residues. Germline values: CDR1 MNHEY, CDR2 SVGAGI. V lost 6 bases and J 0 bases, leaving 11 bases between the germline ends. CDR3 coding DNA: TGTGCCAGCAGGCCCCGACAGGCTAACTATGGCTACACCTTC. Protein sequence: CASRPRQANYGYTF.

The genes are TRBV5-1 and TRBJ2-3; 8 nucleotides line up with TRBD1. V lost 4 bases to trimming and J lost 4 bases; unmatched junction nucleotides: 2. Germline values: CDR1 SGHRS, CDR2 YFSETQ. The CDR3 has 13 amino acids. The CDR3: CASSPDRADTQYF. CDR3 DNA: TGCGCCAGCAGCCCGGACAGGGCAGATACGCAGTATTTT.

This clone was picked up a small number of times. This chain links TRBV5-4 with TRBJ2-7; 10 nucleotides agree with TRBD1. The CDR3 runs 18 residues. CDR1 and CDR2 from the germline V gene are SGHNT and YYREEE (reference sequence). The trim removed 4 bases at V and 3 bases at J, leaving 16 bases unmatched. CDR3 in DNA: TGTGCCAGCAGCAAGCTGGGCGGGACAGGGGTTGGGGGCTACGAGCAGTACTTC. The encoded protein is CASSKLGGTGVGGYEQYF.

CDR3 protein: CATSEIPTGVTYEQYF. The CDR3 DNA sequence: TGTGCCACCAGTGAGATCCCTACGGGGGTAACCTACGAGCAGTACTTC. The chain links TRBV24-1 to TRBJ2-7, with D perhaps TRBD2 (6 bases). Germline V gives CDR1 KGHDR, CDR2 SFDVKD. Deletions cut 4 bases from V and 2 bases from J, with 17 bases between. The CDR3 is made up of 16 amino acids.

This clone was seen just once. V gene TRBV6-5 combines with J gene TRBJ1-1; the D is unclear. CDR3 size: 13 residues. V lost 7 bases, J lost 3 bases, and 12 bases lay in between. The germline V gene has CDR1 MNHEY and CDR2 SVGAGI. For the CDR3, the DNA is TGTGCCAGCACTCCCCCGGGTGACACTGAAGCTTTCTTT. Its translation is CASTPPGDTEAFF.

The chain employs TRBV30 and TRBJ2-1; D remains ambiguous. The germline V and J ends were trimmed by 2 bases and 9 bases, with 17 bases remaining between them. The V gene's germline CDR1 is GTSNPN and CDR2 SVGIG (reference sequence). The CDR3 consists of 14 residues. DNA for the CDR3: TGTGCCTGGAGTACCGACTCACAGCGAGGTGAGCAGTTCTTC. Encoded protein: CAWSTDSQRGEQFF.

This chain connects TRBV15 to TRBJ1-2; the D is unclear. V was trimmed by 2 bases and J by 5 bases, leaving 15 bases between them. The CDR3 extends over 15 amino acids. Looked up from germline, CDR1 is LNHNV and CDR2 is YYDKDF (reference sequence). This chain's CDR3 is CATSRSRTDGYGYTF. In nucleotides, the CDR3 is TGTGCCACCAGCAGATCCAGGACCGACGGGTATGGCTACACCTTC.

About this clone: Germline and junction disagree at one end, which may indicate a read error. The rearrangement joins TRBV9 to TRBJ2-2; 9 nucleotides agree with TRBD2. Germline CDR1 and CDR2: SGDLS and YYNGEE. CDR3 length: 16 residues. CDR3 amino acids: CASSVGPSGNAGELFF. The DNA of the CDR3 is TGTGCCAGCAGCGTAGGGCCTAGCGGGAACGCCGGGGAGCTGTTTTTT.

The chain links TRBV19 to TRBJ1-4, with D possibly matching TRBD1 (5 bases). Between the trimmed V and J ends, which lost 1 base and 2 bases, there was a span of 8 bases. The CDR3 length is 15 residues. Germline CDR1 reads LNHDA; CDR2 reads SQIVND (reference sequence). CDR3 coding DNA: TGTGCCAGTAGTATAGCGTACAGGACTAATGAAAAACTGTTTTTT. Protein sequence: CASSIAYRTNEKLFF.

The chain employs TRBV28 and TRBJ1-1; no definite D call. This CDR3 has 15 amino acids. V was trimmed by 5 bases and J by 1 base, leaving 14 bases between them. Germline V gene lookup returns CDR1 MDHEN and CDR2 SYDVKM. The CDR3 DNA reads as TGTGCCAGCAGTCAGACCGGGCCGAAGAACACTGAAGCTTTCTTT. This translates into CASSQTGPKNTEAFF. Variable domain in full (rest from reference TRBV28 and TRBJ1-1): DVKVTQSSRYLVKRTGEKVFLECVQDMDHENMFWYRQDPGLGLRLIYFSYDVKMKEKGDIPEGYSVSREKKERFSLILESASTNQTSMYLCASSQTGPKNTEAFFGQGTRLTVV.

The chain uses TRBV6-2 or TRBV6-3 and TRBJ1-1; TRBD1 matches 8 bases. The trim removed 2 bases at V and 11 bases at J, leaving 10 bases unmatched. Per the germline V gene, CDR1 is MNHEY and CDR2 is SVGEGT. This CDR3 is 14 amino acids long. This CDR3 reads CASSYAGTGMQAFF. In DNA, the CDR3 is TGTGCCAGCAGTTACGCCGGGACAGGTATGCAGGCTTTCTTT.

The V and J genes are TRBV7-9 and TRBJ2-7; TRBD1 or TRBD2 may be the D gene (5 bases each). Trimming pared 1 base from V and 0 bases from J, leaving 7 bases between. The germline gives CDR1 SEHNR, CDR2 FQNEAQ (reference sequence). The CDR3 length is 14 residues. This CDR3 is CASSLEGSSYEQYF. The CDR3 nucleotides are TGTGCCAGCAGCTTAGAGGGGAGCTCCTACGAGCAGTACTTC.

The gene calls are TRBV5-4 and TRBJ2-3; 10 bases match TRBD1. V shed 5 bases and J 6 bases; nucleotides not matched to a gene: 9. This CDR3 region has 15 residues. In germline, CDR1 is SGHNT, CDR2 YYREEE (reference sequence). The CDR3 DNA reads as TGTGCCAGCAGACCCTTAGGGACAGGGGACGATACGCAGTATTTT. Protein sequence: CASRPLGTGDDTQYF.

This clone has only one observation. The rearrangement joins TRBV3-1 (or the pseudogene TRBV3-2) to TRBJ2-7, with no clear D. Trimming cost V 0 bases and J 1 base, with 7 bases left between them. The CDR3 is 14 residues long. Germline values: CDR1 LGHDT, CDR2 YNNKEL (reference sequence). The CDR3 DNA follows: TGTGCCAGCAGCCAAGACCAAGGATCCTACGAGCAGTACTTC. It yields the protein CASSQDQGSYEQYF.

The chain links TRBV7-2 to TRBJ2-1; D possibly corresponds to TRBD1 (6 bases). Trimming left V 1 base short and J 2 bases short, with 12 bases between. The germline CDR1 and CDR2 sequences are SGHTA and FQGNSA. The CDR3 has 16 residues. The CDR3 coding sequence is TGTGCCAGCAGCTTAGAGGCCGGGACAACCTACAATGAGCAGTTCTTC. Its translation is CASSLEAGTTYNEQFF.

This chain uses TRBV14 with TRBJ1-6; D gene uncertain. This CDR3 has 16 residues. The V end was cut by 3 bases, the J end by 0 bases, with 9 bases between. Germline values: CDR1 SGHDN, CDR2 FVKESK. The CDR3 nucleotides read TGTGCCAGCAGCCACAGTTGGAGCTCCTATAATTCACCCCTCCACTTT. Translation gives CASSHSWSSYNSPLHF.

The chain carries TRBV5-6 and TRBJ2-5; TRBD2 agrees at 13 bases. Germline trimming cut 2 bases from V and 2 bases from J; bases unmatched to any gene: 9. The CDR3 is 18 residues long. CDR1 is SGHDT, CDR2 YYEEEE, per germline. DNA of the CDR3: TGTGCCAGCAGCTTACTAGCGGGAGGGCCAGGAAGGCAAGAGACCCAGTACTTC. Translation: CASSLLAGGPGRQETQYF.